The 18 T cell receptor beta chains below were found in one sample sequenced in a study of T-cell memory formation after mild COVID-19. TCRdb analysed the 5' RACE reads with MiXCR anew, one entry per CDR3 protein. The top ten hold 30% to 45% of the sample, which has about 110,000 distinct CDR3 sequences, approximately 15% seen once. Sequenced sample: PBMCs or a T cell subset sorted from them (not recorded which). These receptor sequences come from a man younger than 35 who had mild COVID-19 (a few samples of this study predate the infection). Cell type and time point are not known.

The V and J genes are TRBV4-3 and TRBJ2-1, with 7 bases lining up with TRBD2. Per germline, CDR1 LGHNA and CDR2 YSLEER. With 0 bases clipped from V and 4 bases from J, the junction kept 9 bases outside the gene matches. The CDR3 loop spans 17 amino acids. The CDR3 DNA reads as TGCGCCAGCAGCCAAGAGGACGTGGCGGGGGAATACAATGAGCAGTTCTTC. This sequence encodes CASSQEDVAGEYNEQFF.

In this sample, this clonotype turned up a few times. The V and J genes are TRBV7-8 and TRBJ1-1; 9 nucleotides match TRBD1. This CDR3 contains 16 residues. Germline V gives CDR1 SGHVS, CDR2 FQNEAQ. Trimming at V came to 5 bases and at J to 6 bases, leaving 13 bases not matched to a gene. The CDR3 spells CASSRAGTGSSPEAFF. The CDR3 DNA reads TGTGCCAGCAGCCGAGCTGGGACAGGGTCGTCCCCTGAAGCTTTCTTT.

The sample holds a few counts of this clonotype. The rearrangement links TRBV7-6 to TRBJ2-2, with D possibly matching TRBD2 (5 bases). The germline V and J ends were trimmed by 2 bases and 6 bases, with 7 bases remaining between them. Germline lookup yields CDR1 SGHVS and CDR2 FNYEAQ. The CDR3 runs to 13 residues. The CDR3: CASSLRGPGELFF. CDR3 nucleotide sequence: TGTGCCAGCAGCTTACGGGGTCCCGGGGAGCTGTTTTTT.

There are many counts of this clonotype. The chain carries TRBV4-1 and TRBJ2-3, with TRBD2 matching over 10 bases. J gave up 8 bases and V 0 bases, and 5 bases lay outside the gene matches. This CDR3 has 15 amino acids. Germline V lookup: CDR1 MGHRA, CDR2 YSYEKL. The CDR3 nucleotides read TGCGCCAGCAGCCAAGATCGGGGACTAGCGCCTACGCAGTATTTT. Protein product: CASSQDRGLAPTQYF.

This clonotype was seen repeatedly, ten times or more. The chain combines TRBV3-1 with TRBJ2-1; D might be TRBD2 (5 bases). Germline CDR1 reads LGHDT; CDR2 reads YNNKEL (reference sequence). V lost 4 bases and J lost 9, with 19 bases in between. The CDR3 length is 15 residues. This CDR3 reads CASSPELVITGEQFF. CDR3 in DNA: TGTGCCAGCAGCCCCGAACTAGTTATTACGGGTGAGCAGTTCTTC.

This clonotype appeared a few times. The rearrangement uses TRBV6-5 and TRBJ1-2, with 9 bases matching TRBD1. The germline CDR1 and CDR2 sequences are MNHEY and SVGAGI. The CDR3 length is 13 residues. After removal of 6 bases from V and 7 bases from J, the junction contained 6 bases not matched to a gene. The CDR3 DNA follows: TGTGCCAGCAGCCGTACAGGGGGCGGTGGCTACACCTTC. It is translated as CASSRTGGGGYTF.

Only a few counts were recorded for this clonotype. V gene TRBV7-2 combines with J gene TRBJ1-5; D unresolved. The length of the CDR3 is 16 residues. Germline loops: CDR1 SGHTA, CDR2 FQGNSA. Deletions cut 5 bases from V and 0 bases from J, with 14 bases between. CDR3 sequence: CASSPDGRLSNQPQHF. The CDR3 DNA is TGTGCCAGCAGCCCCGACGGAAGACTTAGCAATCAGCCCCAGCATTTT.

The V call is TRBV20-1, the J call TRBJ2-1, with a tentative D call TRBD1 (6 bases). The CDR3 length is 12 residues. CDR1 and CDR2 (germline): DFQATT, SNEGSKA (reference sequence). V shed 5 bases and J shed 3 bases, with 8 bases lying between them. CDR3 sequence reads: CSAEDSYNEQFF. CDR3 bases: TGCAGTGCTGAGGACAGCTACAATGAGCAGTTCTTC.

This clonotype was recorded a few times. The chain combines TRBV11-2 with TRBJ1-3; the D is unclear. CDR3 length: 17 amino acids. CDR1 SGHAT and CDR2 FQNNGV come from the germline V gene. With 0 bases removed from V and 0 bases from J, the gap between germline ends came to 12 bases. The CDR3 here is CASSLDLGSHSGNTIYF. CDR3 coding DNA: TGTGCCAGCAGCTTAGATCTGGGCAGCCACTCTGGAAACACCATATATTTT.

This clonotype appeared a few times. The genes are TRBV19 and TRBJ2-7, with a possible D match to TRBD1 (7 bases). The germline V gene encodes CDR1 LNHDA and CDR2 SQIVND (reference sequence). The V end was cut by 10 bases, the J end by 4 bases, with 11 bases between. CDR3 length: 11 amino acids. The DNA of the CDR3 is TGTGCCACCCAGGGGGGTTACGAGCAGTACTTC. This gives the protein CATQGGYEQYF. Using reference TRBV19 and TRBJ2-7 for the parts outside the CDR3, the full variable domain is DGGITQSPKYLFRKEGQNVTLSCEQNLNHDAMYWYRQDPGQGLRLIYYSQIVNDFQKGDIAEGYSVSREKKESFPLTVTSAQKNPTAFYLCATQGGYEQYFGPGTRLTVT.

The J gene is TRBJ2-7, the V gene TRBV9; D possibly corresponds to TRBD2 (5 bases). Trimming took 0 bases from V and 3 from J, leaving 13 bases between them. CDR1 and CDR2 (germline): SGDLS, YYNGEE. The CDR3 sequence is 15 residues long. CDR3 amino acids: CASSVDVGSYYEQYF. CDR3 DNA: TGTGCCAGCAGCGTAGACGTAGGGAGTTACTACGAGCAGTACTTC.

The V and J genes are TRBV6-6 and TRBJ2-5, with TRBD2 matching over 10 bases. CDR1 and CDR2 (germline): MNHNY, SVGAGI (reference sequence). J lost 5 bases, V lost 5 bases, and 11 bases had no gene match. The CDR3 loop spans 16 amino acids. The CDR3 DNA reads as TGTGCCAGCAGTAGGTGGACTAGCGGCCTAGGGGAGACCCAGTACTTC. It yields the protein CASSRWTSGLGETQYF.

This clonotype was seen repeatedly, ten times or more. This chain joins TRBV4-1 and TRBJ2-1, with 7 bases matching TRBD2. The CDR3 totals 15 residues. The V gene's germline CDR1 is MGHRA and CDR2 YSYEKL. V shed 1 base, J shed 6 bases, and the junction held 6 bases outside the gene matches. The CDR3 reads CASSQGVAGVNEQFF. The CDR3 bases are TGCGCCAGCAGCCAAGGGGTTGCGGGGGTCAATGAGCAGTTCTTC.

This clonotype was seen more than once but under ten times. V usage is TRBV6-2 or TRBV6-3 and J usage is TRBJ2-7; D remains ambiguous. Germline V lookup: CDR1 MNHEY, CDR2 SVGEGT. Trimming stripped 2 bases from V and 2 bases from J, with 10 bases between. This CDR3 is 14 amino acids long. The CDR3 nucleotides read TGTGCCAGCAGTTACGGCGGACGCACCTACGAGCAGTACGTC. Translation gives CASSYGGRTYEQYV.

This clonotype occurred a few times. The rearrangement joins TRBV6-5 to TRBJ2-1; 11 bases map to TRBD2. The germline CDR1 and CDR2 sequences are MNHEY and SVGAGI. With V trimmed by 6 bases and J by 6 bases, 4 bases remained unmatched. The CDR3 spans 14 residues. Here the CDR3 reads CASRLGLAANEQFF. The CDR3 DNA reads as TGTGCCAGCAGACTGGGACTAGCGGCCAATGAGCAGTTCTTC.

This clonotype was detected a few times. V usage is TRBV11-2 and J usage is TRBJ2-4; 9 bases agree with TRBD1. The CDR3 spans 15 residues. Germline CDR1 reads SGHAT; CDR2 reads FQNNGV. Losses at the gene ends were 4 bases for V and 4 bases for J; bases not matched to a gene: 5. The CDR3 coding sequence is TGTGCCAGCAGCTCTCCGGACAGGGGAAAAAACATTCAGTACTTC. Protein: CASSSPDRGKNIQYF.

The sample holds a few counts of this clonotype. The V gene is TRBV13, the J gene TRBJ1-1; D remains unclear. CDR1 PRHDT and CDR2 FYEKMQ come from the germline V gene (reference sequence). The CDR3 totals 15 residues. V lost 5 bases to trimming and J lost 1 base, with 14 bases between them. Written as DNA, the CDR3 is TGTGCCAGCAGCCACCAGCAGGTCCGGAACACTGAAGCTTTCTTT. It specifies CASSHQQVRNTEAFF.

This clonotype was found once. This chain uses TRBV7-9 with TRBJ2-1, with 8 bases that match TRBD1. V lost 6 bases and J lost 4; bases outside the gene matches: 5. Germline loops: CDR1 SEHNR, CDR2 FQNEAQ (reference sequence). This CDR3 has 14 residues. CDR3 DNA: TGTGCCAGCAGGGGGACAGGAGAGTACAATGAGCAGTTCTTC. Translation gives CASRGTGEYNEQFF.